This TCR beta chain comes out of a study of T cells in Graves' hyperthyroidism and ophthalmopathy. The overall study: Before any treatment, at initial diagnosis, peripheral blood was collected.

Researchers defined stable Graves' hyperthyroidism as no ophthalmopathy progression within 18 months. Diagnosis rested on symptoms, serum thyroxine and TRAb, thyroid ultrasound, and orbital computed tomography. This clonotype has just a few counts. Its antigen is as yet unknown. V dropped 5 bases and J dropped 6 bases, with 28 bases sitting between them. The germline CDR1 and CDR2 sequences are SGHVS and FQNEAQ. This CDR3 is 18 amino acids long. Study-wide results and limits: Using 13 V-J features, a model discriminated ophthalmopathy from stable hyperthyroidism.

Amplified TCR beta CDR3 regions came from RNA transcripts. TCR CDR3 underwent first-round RT-PCR with the HTBI primer set. TCRdb passed the multiplex PCR reads through MiXCR, listing each CDR3 protein once. Of a few hundred thousand distinct CDR3 sequences in the sample, around 20% are singletons; the top ten hold about 50%. Sample: blood. This sequence was found in a woman aged 45-59 years with Graves' hyperthyroidism. The chain combines TRBV7-8 with TRBJ1-2; a possible D gene is TRBD1 (6 bases). This chain's CDR3 is CASSPWDTAISSKDGYTF. The CDR3 nucleotides are TGTGCCAGCAGCCCTTGGGACACGGCTATTTCTTCAAAGGATGGCTACACCTTC.